This T cell receptor beta chain was found in a study of blood T cells in healthy people across ages. Study-level background: Per every two T cells, about one barcoded beta molecule was captured by template switching.

CDR3 size: 14 residues. Germline-derived CDR1 and CDR2 are MDHEN and SYDVKM. Primed by a sample-barcoded 5' primer and a J-beta primer mix, a second PCR proceeded for roughly 7 to 12 cycles. A template-switch adaptor containing 12 random nucleotides labeled each cDNA molecule. TCRdb independently ran MiXCR on the 5' RACE reads; one entry per CDR3 protein. The sample consists of 540,000 or so distinct CDR3 sequences, more than 20% of them appearing once. These data also featured in a second study, about T cells of mothers and their children.

Sequencing was performed on blood. The TCR originated in a boy younger than 18 in good health. This sequence joins TRBV28 and TRBJ2-1; possibly TRBD1 or TRBD2 for D (6 bases each). The assigned J gene may be wrong: the sequence end matches TRBJ2-5 better. DNA for the CDR3: TGTGCCAGCAGTGGGGGAGGCAGGGGTGAGACCCAGTACTTC. Translated, it gives CASSGGGRGETQYF.